The rows below give T cell receptor beta chains drawn from one sample of a study of vaccination and CD4 T cells after COVID-19. No antigen has been assigned to these receptors. MiXCR, applied by TCRdb to the PCR reads, yields one record per CDR3 protein. The table lists roughly 11,000 distinct CDR3 sequences, under 35% of them singletons. Sequences were obtained from cultured CD4+ T cells from blood. The receptor set was obtained from a human donor with COVID-19. Each CDR3 is given with its conserved first and last residue. Fields, in order: D gene, J gene, clone size, V gene, CDR3 DNA, CDR3 protein. The D gene is left open where the match is weak. Clone size is given for some rows only: seen once, a few or many times, or a class if the clone is expanded.

>TRBD1|TRBJ2-3|NA|TRBV20-1
TGCAGTGCTACTCCGATTCAGGGGGCTTCAGATACGCAGTATTTT
CSATPIQGASDTQYF
>TRBD1|TRBJ1-1|NA|TRBV7-3
TGTGCCAGCAGCCCCCAGGGGGCGCCGGGACACACTGAAGCTTTCTTT
CASSPQGAPGHTEAFF
>NA|TRBJ2-7|NA|TRBV18
TGTGCCAGCTCACCGAGACAGGTTAGTTCCTACGAGCAGTACTTC
CASSPRQVSSYEQYF
>NA|TRBJ1-4|NA|TRBV4-1
TGCGCCAGCAGCCAAGATGAGGGCGGTTTACTGTTTTTT
CASSQDEGGLLFF
>NA|TRBJ1-3|NA|TRBV20-1
TGCAGTGCTAGAGGTTTTATTTCTGGAAACACCATATATTTT
CSARGFISGNTIYF
>NA|TRBJ2-2|NA|TRBV20-1
TGCAGTGCTCACTCCGGGCAGGGGACCACCGGGGAGCTGTTTTTT
CSAHSGQGTTGELFF
>NA|TRBJ2-3|few|TRBV4-2
TGTGCCAGCAGCCTTGGTTGGGGGGACACAGATACGCAGTATTTT
CASSLGWGDTDTQYF
>NA|TRBJ2-4|NA|TRBV29-1
TGCAGCGTTGAATCGGGGGGCAGAGGGACCAAAAACATTCAGTACTTC
CSVESGGRGTKNIQYF
>NA|TRBJ1-2|NA|TRBV7-3
TGTGCCAGCACCAACGGGGATGGCTACACCTTC
CASTNGDGYTF
>TRBD1|TRBJ1-1|NA|TRBV11-1
TGTGCCAGCAGCCGCGGACAGGGGGCAGGGGTGAACGCTGAAGCTTTCTTT
CASSRGQGAGVNAEAFF
>NA|TRBJ1-2|few|TRBV7-2
TGTGCCAGCAGCTTATGGGCAGGGGCCCTCGAGGGCTACACCTTC
CASSLWAGALEGYTF
>TRBD1|TRBJ1-1|NA|TRBV5-1
TGCGCCAGCGGAACAGGGGAGGCGGGTGAAGCTTTCTTT
CASGTGEAGEAFF
>TRBD1|TRBJ2-6|few|TRBV7-9
TGTGCCAGCAGCCTGGGACAGGGCCCCTCTGGGGCCAACGTCCTGACTTTC
CASSLGQGPSGANVLTF
>TRBD2|TRBJ2-1|few|TRBV7-8
TGTGCCAGCAGCTTTATGGGTGCTAGCGGGGTTAACAATGAGCAGTTCTTC
CASSFMGASGVNNEQFF
>NA|TRBJ1-2|NA|TRBV6-1
TGTGCCAGCAGTGAACAGACCCGCGGCTACACCTTC
CASSEQTRGYTF
>TRBD1|TRBJ1-2|few|TRBV28
TGTGCCAGCAGTTCTCCGGGACAGGGTGACGGCTACACCTTC
CASSSPGQGDGYTF
>NA|TRBJ2-1|NA|TRBV6-2/TRBV6-3
TGTGCCAGCACCAGGACGGGGACGGTCTTGGCTGAGCAGTTCTTC
CASTRTGTVLAEQFF
>NA|TRBJ1-1|few|TRBV28
TGTGCCAGCAGTTTCACCCCCCAAGGGACTGAAGCTTTCTTT
CASSFTPQGTEAFF
>TRBD1|TRBJ1-2|few|TRBV7-9
TGTGCCAGCAGCTTCGCGACAGGGGGATGGTTAGGCTACACCTTC
CASSFATGGWLGYTF
>NA|TRBJ1-4|NA|TRBV14
TGTGCCAGCAGCCAAGATATGGGACCGGCGGAAAAACTGTTTTTT
CASSQDMGPAEKLFF
>TRBD1|TRBJ1-1|NA|TRBV7-2
TGTGCCAGCGGAGACAGGGTCGCCACTGAAGCTTTCTTT
CASGDRVATEAFF
>NA|TRBJ2-7|NA|TRBV15
TGTGCCACCAGCAGGGACGGTGCCTACGAGCAGTACTTC
CATSRDGAYEQYF
>TRBD2|TRBJ2-1|NA|TRBV27
TGTGCCAGCAGGACTAGCGGGGGAAATGAGCAGTTCTTC
CASRTSGGNEQFF
>NA|TRBJ2-5|NA|TRBV6-2/TRBV6-3
TGTGCCAGCAGTTACGGTGGGGAGACCCAGTACTTC
CASSYGGETQYF
>NA|TRBJ2-7|NA|TRBV6-5
TGTGCCAGCAGTTACTCGAGTCTGGGGAGCTACGAGCAGTACTTC
CASSYSSLGSYEQYF
>NA|TRBJ1-1|few|TRBV5-1
TGCGCCAGCAGCTTAGGAGGGGCGGGGGACACTGAAGCTTTCTTT
CASSLGGAGDTEAFF
>NA|TRBJ2-5|few|TRBV6-2/TRBV6-3
TGTGCCAGCAGTGGGAAAGGGACGGGGGCCTCGTCTCAGACCCAGTACTTC
CASSGKGTGASSQTQYF
>TRBD1|TRBJ2-5|few|TRBV20-1
TGCAGTGCCGGGACAGGGACGGAGACCCAGTACTTC
CSAGTGTETQYF
>NA|TRBJ1-2|once|TRBV12-3/TRBV12-4
TGTGCCAGCAGGGTCGGACAGCTTAATGGCTACACCTTC
CASRVGQLNGYTF
>NA|TRBJ1-1|few|TRBV12-3/TRBV12-4
TGTGCCAGCAGTTCCTCTTCCCGGGACACCCCCTCGGGCACTGAAGCTTTCTTT
CASSSSSRDTPSGTEAFF
>NA|TRBJ2-2|NA|TRBV27
TGTGCCAGCAGCCCCTTCCAGGTTACCGGGGAGCTGTTTTTT
CASSPFQVTGELFF
>TRBD1|TRBJ1-1|few|TRBV20-1
TGCAGTGCTAGTGCGTCGGACAGGACAAACACTGAAGCTTTCTTT
CSASASDRTNTEAFF
>NA|TRBJ1-1|few|TRBV7-2
TGTGCCAGCAGCCCTTGGCCTTTGAACACTGAAGCTTTCTTT
CASSPWPLNTEAFF
>NA|TRBJ2-1|NA|TRBV7-2
TGTGCCAGCAGCTTAGATAATCGCGGAAGAGAGCAGTTCTTC
CASSLDNRGREQFF
>TRBD1|TRBJ1-1|few|TRBV20-1
TGCAGTGCTAGAAGTGGTCAGGGGACAGCGAACACTGAAGCTTTCTTT
CSARSGQGTANTEAFF
>TRBD2|TRBJ2-5|NA|TRBV30
TGTGCCTGGAGTCCCCCTGTCGAGATCGGGGGGAGAGAGACCCAGTACTTC
CAWSPPVEIGGRETQYF
>TRBD1|TRBJ2-2|NA|TRBV4-1
TGCGCCAGCAGCCGAGAGGGGACAGGGGTAACCGGGGAGCTGTTTTTT
CASSREGTGVTGELFF